This T cell receptor (beta chain) came from a study of T cell responses to AZD1222 COVID-19 vaccine. Generated by immunoSEQ multiplex PCR, the TCRdb table keeps only in-frame clones and is missing some. This sample carries about 150,000 clones, 80% to 95% of them seen once, and the ten largest clones take around 3.8%. The CDR3 runs to 15 residues. Germline values: CDR1 SGHTA, CDR2 FQGNSA. Trimming removed 3 bases at V and 0 bases at J, with 6 bases between. This sequence was found in an adult in good health. V is TRBV7-2 and J is TRBJ1-6; TRBD1 is a possible D gene (6 bases). The sequenced sample was peripheral blood, obtained on day 0 of AZD1222 vaccination. The CDR3 loop is CASSLTGSYNSPLHF. CDR3 coding DNA: TGTGCCAGCAGCTTGACAGGCTCCTATAATTCACCCCTCCACTTT.